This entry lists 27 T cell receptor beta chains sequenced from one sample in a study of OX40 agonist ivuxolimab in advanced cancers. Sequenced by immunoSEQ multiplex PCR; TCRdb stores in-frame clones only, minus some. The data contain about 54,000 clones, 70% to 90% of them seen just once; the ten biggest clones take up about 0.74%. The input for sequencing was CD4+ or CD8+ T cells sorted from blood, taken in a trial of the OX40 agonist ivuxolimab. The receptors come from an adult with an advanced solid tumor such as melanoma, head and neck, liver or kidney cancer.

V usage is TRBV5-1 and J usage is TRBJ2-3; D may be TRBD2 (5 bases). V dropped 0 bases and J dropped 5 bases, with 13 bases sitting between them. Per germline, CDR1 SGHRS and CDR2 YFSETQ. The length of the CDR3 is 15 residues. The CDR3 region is CASSLDGARGDTQYF. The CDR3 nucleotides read TGCGCCAGCAGCTTGGACGGCGCCCGGGGAGATACGCAGTATTTT. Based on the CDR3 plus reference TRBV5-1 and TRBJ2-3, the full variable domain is KAGVTQTPRYLIKTRGQQVTLSCSPISGHRSVSWYQQTPGQGLQFLFEYFSETQRNKGNFPGRFSGRQFSNSRSEMNVSTLELGDSALYLCASSLDGARGDTQYFGPGTRLTVL.

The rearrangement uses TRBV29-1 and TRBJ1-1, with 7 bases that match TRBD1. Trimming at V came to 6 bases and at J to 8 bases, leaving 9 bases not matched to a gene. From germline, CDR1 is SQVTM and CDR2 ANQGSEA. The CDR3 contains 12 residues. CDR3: CSVRMRDREAFF. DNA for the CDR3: TGCAGCGTACGGATGAGGGACAGAGAAGCTTTCTTT.

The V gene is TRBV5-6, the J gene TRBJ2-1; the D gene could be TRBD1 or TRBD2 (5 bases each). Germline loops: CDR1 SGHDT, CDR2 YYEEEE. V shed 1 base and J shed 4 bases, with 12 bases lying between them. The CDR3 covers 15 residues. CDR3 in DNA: TGTGCCAGCAGCTTGCGTGGGGCGGGTTACAATGAGCAGTTCTTC. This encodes CASSLRGAGYNEQFF.

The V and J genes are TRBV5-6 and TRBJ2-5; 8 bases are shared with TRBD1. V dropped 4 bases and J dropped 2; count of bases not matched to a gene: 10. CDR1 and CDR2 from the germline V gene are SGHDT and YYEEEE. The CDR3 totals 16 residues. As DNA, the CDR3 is TGTGCCAGCAGCCCCCAGACAGGGGCCCCGCAAGAGACCCAGTACTTC. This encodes CASSPQTGAPQETQYF.

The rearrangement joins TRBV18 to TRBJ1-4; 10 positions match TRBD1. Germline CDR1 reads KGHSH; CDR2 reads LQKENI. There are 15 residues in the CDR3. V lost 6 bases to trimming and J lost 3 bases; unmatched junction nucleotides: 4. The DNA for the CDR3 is TGTGCCAGCTCGCGGGACAGGGGTCCTAATGAAAAACTGTTTTTT. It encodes CASSRDRGPNEKLFF. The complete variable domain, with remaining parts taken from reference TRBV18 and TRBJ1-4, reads NAGVMQNPRHLVRRRGQEARLRCSPMKGHSHVYWYRQLPEEGLKFMVYLQKENIIDESGMPKERFSAEFPKEGPSILRIQQVVRGDSAAYFCASSRDRGPNEKLFFGSGTQLSVL.

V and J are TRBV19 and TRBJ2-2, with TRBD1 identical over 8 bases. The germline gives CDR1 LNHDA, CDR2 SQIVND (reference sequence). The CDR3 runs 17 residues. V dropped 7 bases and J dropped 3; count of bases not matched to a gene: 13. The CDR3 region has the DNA TGTGCCAGTAAAGGCGGCAGGGGGCCTTGGGACACCGGGGAGCTGTTTTTT. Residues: CASKGGRGPWDTGELFF.

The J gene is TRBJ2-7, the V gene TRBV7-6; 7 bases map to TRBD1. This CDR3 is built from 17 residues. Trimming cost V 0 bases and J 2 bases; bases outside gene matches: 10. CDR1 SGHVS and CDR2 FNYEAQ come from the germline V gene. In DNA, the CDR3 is TGTGCCAGCAGCTTAGCGTCAGCCGCTCAGGGGGCCTACGAGCAGTACTTC. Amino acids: CASSLASAAQGAYEQYF.

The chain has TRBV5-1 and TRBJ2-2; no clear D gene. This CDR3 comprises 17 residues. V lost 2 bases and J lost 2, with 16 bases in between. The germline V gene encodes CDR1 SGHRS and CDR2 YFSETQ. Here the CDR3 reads CASSLRPPGTNTGELFF. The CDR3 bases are TGCGCCAGCAGCTTAAGGCCCCCGGGCACAAACACCGGGGAGCTGTTTTTT.

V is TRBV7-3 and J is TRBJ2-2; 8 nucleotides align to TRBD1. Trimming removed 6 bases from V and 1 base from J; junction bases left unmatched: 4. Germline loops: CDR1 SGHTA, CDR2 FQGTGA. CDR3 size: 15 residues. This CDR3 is CASRTGTGNTGELFF. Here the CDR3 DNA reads TGTGCCAGCAGAACCGGGACAGGGAACACCGGGGAGCTGTTTTTT.

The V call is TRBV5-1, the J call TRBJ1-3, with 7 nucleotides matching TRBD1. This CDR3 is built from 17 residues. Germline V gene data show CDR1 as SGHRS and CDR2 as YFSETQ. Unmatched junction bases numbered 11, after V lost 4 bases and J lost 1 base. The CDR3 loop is CASSPTGDPSSGNTIYF. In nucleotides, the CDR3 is TGCGCCAGCAGCCCTACAGGGGACCCGTCGTCTGGAAACACCATATATTTT.

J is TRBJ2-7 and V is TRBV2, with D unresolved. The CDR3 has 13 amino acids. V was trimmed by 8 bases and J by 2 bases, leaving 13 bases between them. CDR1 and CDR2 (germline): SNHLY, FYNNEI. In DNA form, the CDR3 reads TGTGCCAGCTGGGCCATAATAGCCTACGAGCAGTACTTC. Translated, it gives CASWAIIAYEQYF.

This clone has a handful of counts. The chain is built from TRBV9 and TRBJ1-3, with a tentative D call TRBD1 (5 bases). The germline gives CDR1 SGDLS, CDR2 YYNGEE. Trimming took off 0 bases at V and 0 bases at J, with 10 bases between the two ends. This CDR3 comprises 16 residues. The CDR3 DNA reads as TGTGCCAGCAGCGTAGGTGGGGCCCGCTCTGGAAACACCATATATTTT. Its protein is CASSVGGARSGNTIYF.

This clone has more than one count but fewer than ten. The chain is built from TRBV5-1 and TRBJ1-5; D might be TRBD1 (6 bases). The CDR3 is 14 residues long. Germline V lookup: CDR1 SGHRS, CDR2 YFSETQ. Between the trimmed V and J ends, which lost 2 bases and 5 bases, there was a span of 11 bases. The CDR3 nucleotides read TGCGCCAGCAGCTTTGTAGGGGGGGATCAGCCCCAGCATTTT. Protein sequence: CASSFVGGDQPQHF.

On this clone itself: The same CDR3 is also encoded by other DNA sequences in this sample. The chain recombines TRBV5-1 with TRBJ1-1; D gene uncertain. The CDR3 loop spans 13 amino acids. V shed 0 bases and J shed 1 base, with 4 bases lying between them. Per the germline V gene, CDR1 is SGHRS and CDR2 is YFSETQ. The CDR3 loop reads CASSLGGNTEAFF. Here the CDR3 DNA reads TGCGCCAGCAGCTTGGGGGGGAACACTGAAGCTTTCTTT.

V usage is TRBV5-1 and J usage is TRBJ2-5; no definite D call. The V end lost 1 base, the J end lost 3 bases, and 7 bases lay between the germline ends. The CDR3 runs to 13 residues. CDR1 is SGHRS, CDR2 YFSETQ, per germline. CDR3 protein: CASSLFAEETQYF. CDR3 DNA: TGCGCCAGCAGCTTGTTTGCGGAAGAGACCCAGTACTTC.

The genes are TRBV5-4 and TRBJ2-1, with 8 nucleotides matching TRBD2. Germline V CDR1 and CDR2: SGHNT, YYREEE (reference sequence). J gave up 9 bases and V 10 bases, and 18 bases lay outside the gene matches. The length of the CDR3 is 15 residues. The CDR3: CAFAGGDGQIGEQFF. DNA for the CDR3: TGTGCCTTCGCCGGGGGGGACGGGCAGATCGGTGAGCAGTTCTTC.

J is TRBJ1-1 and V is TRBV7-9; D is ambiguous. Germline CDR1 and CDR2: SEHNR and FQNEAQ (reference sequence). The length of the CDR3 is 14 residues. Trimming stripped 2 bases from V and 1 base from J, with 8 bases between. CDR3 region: CASSLQGENTEAFF. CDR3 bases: TGTGCCAGCAGCTTACAAGGAGAGAACACTGAAGCTTTCTTT.

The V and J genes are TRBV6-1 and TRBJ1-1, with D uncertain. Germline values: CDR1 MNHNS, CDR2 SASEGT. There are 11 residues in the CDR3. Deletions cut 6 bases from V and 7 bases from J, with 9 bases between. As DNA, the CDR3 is TGTGCCAGCAGAGGTCTCAGTGAAGCTTTCTTT. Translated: CASRGLSEAFF.

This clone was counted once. The CDR3 bases are TGTGCCAGCAGCCAAGCGGCGGCTATAAACAATGAGCAGTTCTTC. Amino acid sequence: CASSQAAAINNEQFF. The chain couples TRBV7-9 to TRBJ2-1, with D perhaps TRBD2 (5 bases). The V end lost 5 bases, the J end lost 5 bases, and 16 bases lay between the germline ends. This CDR3 is 15 amino acids long. CDR1 and CDR2 from the germline V gene are SEHNR and FQNEAQ (reference sequence). Complete variable domain (other parts from reference TRBV7-9 and TRBJ2-1): DTGVSQNPRHKITKRGQNVTFRCDPISEHNRLYWYRQTLGQGPEFLTYFQNEAQLEKSRLLSDRFSAERPKGSFSTLEIQRTEQGDSAMYLCASSQAAAINNEQFFGPGTRLTVL.

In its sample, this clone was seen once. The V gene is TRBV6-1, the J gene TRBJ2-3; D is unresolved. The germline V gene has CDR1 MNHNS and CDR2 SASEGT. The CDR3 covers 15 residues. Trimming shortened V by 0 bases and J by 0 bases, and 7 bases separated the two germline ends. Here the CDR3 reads CASSEAPGSTDTQYF. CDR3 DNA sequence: TGTGCCAGCAGTGAAGCGCCAGGAAGCACAGATACGCAGTATTTT.

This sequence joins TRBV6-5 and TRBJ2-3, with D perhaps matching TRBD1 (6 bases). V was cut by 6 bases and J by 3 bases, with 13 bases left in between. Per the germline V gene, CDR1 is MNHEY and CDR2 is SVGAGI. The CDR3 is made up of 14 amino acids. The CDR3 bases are TGTGCCAGCAGCACCGGACAGACGACAGATACGCAGTATTTT. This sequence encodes CASSTGQTTDTQYF.

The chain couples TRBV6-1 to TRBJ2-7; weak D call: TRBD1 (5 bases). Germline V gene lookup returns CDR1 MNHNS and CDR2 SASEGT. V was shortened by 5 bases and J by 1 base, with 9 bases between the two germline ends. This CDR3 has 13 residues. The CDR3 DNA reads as TGTGCCAGCAGTACGCAGGGATCCTACGAGCAGTACTTC. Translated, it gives CASSTQGSYEQYF.

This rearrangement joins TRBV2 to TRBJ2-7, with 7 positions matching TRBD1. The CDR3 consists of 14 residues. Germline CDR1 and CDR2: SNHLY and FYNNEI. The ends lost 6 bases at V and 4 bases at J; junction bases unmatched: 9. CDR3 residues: CASREQGPTYEQYF. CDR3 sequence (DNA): TGTGCCAGCAGAGAACAGGGGCCTACGTACGAGCAGTACTTC.

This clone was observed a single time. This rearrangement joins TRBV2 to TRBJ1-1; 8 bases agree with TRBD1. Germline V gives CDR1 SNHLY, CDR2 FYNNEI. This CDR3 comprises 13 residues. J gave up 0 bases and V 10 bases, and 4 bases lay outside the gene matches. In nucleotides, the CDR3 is TGTGCCAACCGACAGGGGATGAACACTGAAGCTTTCTTT. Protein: CANRQGMNTEAFF.

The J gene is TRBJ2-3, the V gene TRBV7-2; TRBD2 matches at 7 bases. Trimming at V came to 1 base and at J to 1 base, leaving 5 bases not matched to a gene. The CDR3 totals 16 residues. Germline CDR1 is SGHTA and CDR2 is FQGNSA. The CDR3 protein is CASSLEGSGGTDTQYF. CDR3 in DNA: TGTGCCAGCAGCTTAGAAGGGAGCGGGGGCACAGATACGCAGTATTTT.

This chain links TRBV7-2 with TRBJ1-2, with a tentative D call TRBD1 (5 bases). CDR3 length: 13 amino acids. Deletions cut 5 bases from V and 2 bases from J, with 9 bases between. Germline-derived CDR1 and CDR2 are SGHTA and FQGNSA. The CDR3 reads CASSPDSNYGYTF. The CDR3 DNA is TGTGCCAGCAGCCCCGACAGCAACTATGGCTACACCTTC.

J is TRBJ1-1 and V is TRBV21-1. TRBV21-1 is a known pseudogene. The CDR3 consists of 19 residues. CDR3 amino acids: CASSSSPPLRTVKVAEAFF. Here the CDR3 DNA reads TGTGCCAGCAGCTCGTCACCGCCCTTACGGACGGTCAAGGTCGCTGAAGCTTTCTTT.